The 18 T cell receptor beta chains below come from one sample, sequenced in a study of early T cells in non-severe SARS-CoV-2 infection. Each CDR3 protein gets one entry after TCRdb re-called the 5' RACE reads with MiXCR. The data show about 81,000 distinct CDR3 sequences, about 6.5% seen once. The sample comprised whole blood. These receptors were obtained from an adult who was a healthcare worker with PCR-confirmed SARS-CoV-2 infection or an uninfected control (not recorded which).

This clonotype appeared a few times. V and J are TRBV6-5 and TRBJ2-7; D gene ambiguous. V gave up 4 bases and J gave up 6 bases, with 16 bases separating them. The length of the CDR3 is 14 residues. CDR1 MNHEY and CDR2 SVGAGI come from the germline V gene. In nucleotides, the CDR3 is TGTGCCAGCAGTTTTGACCGGAGAAGGGTCGAGCAGTACTTC. Its protein product is CASSFDRRRVEQYF.

This clonotype was seen ten or more times. CDR3 sequence reads: CASSGRDKVIGGSQETQYF. CDR3 sequence (DNA): TGTGCCAGCAGCGGCCGGGACAAAGTTATAGGGGGCTCCCAAGAGACCCAGTACTTC. This sequence joins TRBV11-2 and TRBJ2-5, with 7 bases identical to TRBD1. CDR3 length equals 19 residues. Germline trimming cut 5 bases from V and 1 base from J; bases unmatched to any gene: 19. Germline CDR1 reads SGHAT; CDR2 reads FQNNGV.

This clonotype was counted many times. The chain combines TRBV7-9 with TRBJ2-5, with TRBD1 matching over 8 bases. CDR1 and CDR2 (germline): SEHNR, FQNEAQ (reference sequence). V was pared by 5 bases and J by 0 bases, with 5 bases of the junction left unmatched. This CDR3 is 15 amino acids long. The CDR3 DNA is TGTGCCAGCAGCGAGGGACAGGCCAACCAAGAGACCCAGTACTTC. Translating gives CASSEGQANQETQYF.

This clonotype was detected a few times. The chain recombines TRBV5-1 with TRBJ2-2; TRBD1 might be the D (5 bases). The germline CDR1 and CDR2 sequences are SGHRS and YFSETQ. CDR3 length: 15 amino acids. The V end was cut by 0 bases, the J end by 3 bases, with 9 bases between. CDR3 in amino acids: CASSLAGSDTGELFF. DNA for the CDR3: TGCGCCAGCAGCTTGGCAGGGTCGGACACCGGGGAGCTGTTTTTT.

This clonotype was recorded many times. The chain has TRBV6-2 or TRBV6-3 and TRBJ2-5; TRBD1 aligns across 11 bases. CDR3 length: 15 residues. V lost 6 bases and J lost 5; bases outside the gene matches: 8. Germline CDR1 MNHEY, CDR2 SVGEGT. The CDR3 region has the DNA TGTGCCAGCAGCACCAGCGGGACAGGGGGGGAGACCCAGTACTTC. It translates to CASSTSGTGGETQYF.

This clonotype was seen repeatedly, ten times or more. This chain joins TRBV29-1 and TRBJ2-1; D ambiguous. In germline, CDR1 is SQVTM, CDR2 ANQGSEA. This CDR3 region has 11 residues. V was clipped by 5 bases and J by 4 bases, with 6 bases between them. CDR3 sequence reads: CSVRRYNEQFF. CDR3 bases: TGCAGCGTTCGACGGTACAATGAGCAGTTCTTC.

This clonotype showed up many times. This chain connects TRBV5-4 to TRBJ1-2; D gene uncertain. The CDR3 is 14 residues long. V was trimmed by 0 bases and J by 8 bases, leaving 14 bases between them. The germline V gene has CDR1 SGHNT and CDR2 YYREEE (reference sequence). The CDR3 here is CASSLGQTIGGYTF. The CDR3 DNA reads as TGTGCCAGCAGCTTGGGGCAGACCATCGGGGGCTACACCTTC.

This clonotype was counted a few times. This chain links TRBV3-1 with TRBJ2-2; TRBD2 agrees at 8 bases. Germline V gene data show CDR1 as LGHDT and CDR2 as YNNKEL (reference sequence). Trimming removed 0 bases from V and 4 bases from J; junction bases left unmatched: 10. The CDR3 runs to 18 residues. Here the CDR3 DNA reads TGTGCCAGCAGCCAAGATTGGAGGGGCGCGGGGGGCACCGGGGAGCTGTTTTTT. It translates to CASSQDWRGAGGTGELFF.

V and J are TRBV20-1 and TRBJ2-2; D may be TRBD2 (6 bases). Germline V gene lookup returns CDR1 DFQATT and CDR2 SNEGSKA (reference sequence). The CDR3 is made up of 16 amino acids. The ends were cut back, 3 bases at V and 8 bases at J, with 22 bases in the middle. The CDR3 loop is CSARNIGTGGGGELFF. The CDR3 DNA sequence: TGCAGTGCTAGGAATATCGGGACTGGCGGAGGTGGGGAGCTGTTTTTT.

At least ten counts were recorded for this clonotype. The chain joins TRBV29-1 to TRBJ1-1, with D unclear. CDR1 and CDR2 (germline): SQVTM, ANQGSEA. The CDR3 runs 12 residues. V lost 2 bases, J lost 0 bases, and 4 bases lay in between. CDR3 in amino acids: CSVEQMNTEAFF. As DNA, the CDR3 is TGCAGCGTTGAACAGATGAACACTGAAGCTTTCTTT.

This clonotype was seen a few times. The chain carries TRBV7-6 and TRBJ2-7, with D tentatively TRBD1 (6 bases). The length of the CDR3 is 14 residues. CDR1 and CDR2 from the germline V gene are SGHVS and FNYEAQ. The V end lost 7 bases, the J end lost 3 bases, and 16 bases lay between the germline ends. CDR3 coding DNA: TGTGCCAGCACCTGGGGGCAAGGGGACTACGAGCAGTACTTC. As protein: CASTWGQGDYEQYF.

This clonotype appeared many times. The rearrangement uses TRBV11-2 and TRBJ2-5, with TRBD2 matching over 7 bases. The CDR3 has 14 residues. Germline V gene sequence: CDR1 SGHAT, CDR2 FQNNGV. J lost 2 bases, V lost 4 bases, and 4 bases had no gene match. CDR3 residues: CASSSAGLQETQYF. The CDR3 region has the DNA TGTGCCAGCAGCTCCGCGGGACTACAAGAGACCCAGTACTTC.

This clonotype was counted between two and nine times. The gene calls are TRBV10-3 and TRBJ2-7; no definite D call. Trimming shortened V by 4 bases and J by 0 bases, and 7 bases separated the two germline ends. The CDR3 contains 13 residues. CDR1 is ENHRY, CDR2 SYGVKD, per germline. CDR3 sequence reads: CAISVGPSYEQYF. CDR3 nucleotide sequence: TGTGCCATCAGTGTCGGTCCCTCCTACGAGCAGTACTTC.

V usage is TRBV25-1 and J usage is TRBJ2-7; 7 bases line up with TRBD1. This CDR3 is 13 amino acids long. Germline V lookup: CDR1 MGHDK, CDR2 SYGVNS. With V trimmed by 9 bases and J by 2 bases, 7 bases remained unmatched. The chain's CDR3 is CARGDSGTYEQYF. The CDR3 region has the DNA TGTGCCAGAGGGGACAGTGGGACCTACGAGCAGTACTTC.

V gene TRBV6-1 combines with J gene TRBJ1-5; TRBD1 agrees at 7 bases. J gave up 1 base and V 4 bases, and 1 base lay outside the gene matches. CDR1 is MNHNS, CDR2 SASEGT, per germline. This CDR3 is 14 amino acids long. CDR3 amino acids: CASSGRGSNQPQHF. The CDR3 DNA reads TGTGCCAGCAGTGGCAGGGGGAGCAATCAGCCCCAGCATTTT.

This clonotype appeared a few times. V gene TRBV20-1 combines with J gene TRBJ1-3; no reliable D call. From germline, CDR1 is DFQATT and CDR2 SNEGSKA (reference sequence). The ends were cut back, 1 base at V and 0 bases at J, with 7 bases in the middle. There are 14 residues in the CDR3. The CDR3 DNA follows: TGCAGTGCTAGAGCCTCCGGCTCTGGAAACACCATATATTTT. Protein product: CSARASGSGNTIYF.

The rearrangement uses TRBV27 and TRBJ2-3; 7 nucleotides match TRBD2. There are 15 residues in the CDR3. The junction had 7 bases not matched to a gene; V was cut back by 6 bases and J by 1 base. The germline gives CDR1 MNHEY, CDR2 SMNVEV (reference sequence). The CDR3 DNA follows: TGTGCCAGCAGCAAAGGCGGGAGTGGCACAGATACGCAGTATTTT. It codes for CASSKGGSGTDTQYF.

V and J are TRBV7-8 and TRBJ2-7, with TRBD1 identical over 9 bases. Trimming at V came to 5 bases and at J to 2 bases, leaving 1 base not matched to a gene. The CDR3 is 13 amino acids. CDR1 and CDR2 from the germline V gene are SGHVS and FQNEAQ. CDR3 nucleotide sequence: TGTGCCAGCAGCCGGGACAGGGCCTACGAGCAGTACTTC. This translates into CASSRDRAYEQYF. The entire variable domain, with the rest obtained from reference TRBV7-8 and TRBJ2-7, is as follows: GAGVSQSPRYKVAKRGQDVALRCDPISGHVSLFWYQQALGQGPEFLTYFQNEAQLDKSGLPSDRFFAERPEGSVSTLKIQRTQQEDSAVYLCASSRDRAYEQYFGPGTRLTVT.